This T cell receptor (beta chain) was identified during a study of T cells in Graves' hyperthyroidism and ophthalmopathy (dated by TCRdb to the late 2010s). Context from the whole study: Peripheral blood samples were taken at initial diagnosis, before any treatment was given. A discovery cohort of about 100 patients, roughly 43 with Graves' ophthalmopathy and under 60 with stable Graves' hyperthyroidism, was used to find distinguishing TCR V-J signatures. Prospective prediction of ophthalmopathy was tested in an independent validation cohort of 18 to 20 hyperthyroidism patients and some 17 patients who later progressed to ophthalmopathy. The roughly 91 discovery patients were randomly split 7:3 into training and test sets. In more than five Graves' hyperthyroidism patients, the study also compared T-cell repertoires from thyroid tissue with T-cell repertoires from blood. Once sampling was done, hyperthyroidism patients were given methimazole at a starting dose of 30 mg daily, whereas ophthalmopathy patients were given high-dose intravenous methylprednisolone. TCR Vbeta CDR3 sequencing of 140 or so peripheral blood samples (under 45 ophthalmopathy, under 80 hyperthyroidism and 17 progressor patients) is reported in the paper.

The germline V gene specifies SNHLY as CDR1 and FYNNEI as CDR2. The V end gives up 6 bases and the J end 3 bases, leaving 2 bases in the junction not matched to a gene. The CDR3 measures 14 amino acids from cysteine to phenylalanine. Here the CDR3 DNA is all that survives: 42 bases in frame from base 1. Study-level results and caveats: No statistical method was used to set the sample size in advance, and investigators knew the group allocation. In validation, the model predicted progression to ophthalmopathy a median of roughly 6.1 months before onset, with around 70% sensitivity and 72.22% specificity. Most expanded thyroid clonotypes (frequency above 0.001) were also detected in blood, a finding suggesting that blood repertoires may reflect thyroid immune responses. A model built on a 13 V-J signature distinguished ophthalmopathy from stable hyperthyroidism, reaching over 85% sensitivity and around 82% specificity in cross-validation and 80%/75% in testing.

The TCR beta CDR3 regions were amplified from RNA transcripts. The TCR CDR3 was subjected to a first round of RT-PCR using the HTBI primer set and the Qiagen OneStep RT-PCR kit. Libraries were constructed in a second round of multiplex PCR, after which size selection and purification were performed. Libraries were sequenced paired-end with 100 bp reads on an Illumina HiSeq2000. The authors' pipeline ran thus. SOAPnuke was used to process the raw data, with reads discarded if the reads contained adapters or uncalled bases, had a mean Phred below 15, or lacked an exact constant-primer or identifier match. COPE v1.2.5 was used to merge high-quality paired reads, and clonotypes were defined as unique nucleotide sequences. MiTCR v1.1 was used to align the clonotypes against IMGT TRBV, TRBD and TRBJ reference segments. Analysis was restricted to V-J combinations with a frequency above 0.0001, which covered about 99% of repertoires. The TCS score was defined as F50 (clonal expansion) divided by E x V (chaos), with BLOSUM62-based TCRdist calculated between CDR3 peptides within each V-J. Welch's t-statistics and random forest reduced 500 to 550 V-J features to under 15, which were used in a naive Bayes classifier (R e1071). Thyroid-blood repertoire similarity was quantified with the Morisita-Horn index. TCRdb passed the public sequencing reads through fastp at Q25 and MiXCR, retaining productive beta sequences. When rows share a CDR3 protein, they turn into one entry using the most common DNA and genes. The V and J calls and clone size come from TCRdb's table, not from the authors' own analysis. The sample table shows about 760,000 distinct CDR3 sequences, and around 40% are seen once. The ten largest clonotypes hold 30% to 40% of the sample.

This clonotype showed up just a few times. It lacks a known antigen. Base qualities are not at hand, and no much larger clone is one base apart. Stable Graves' hyperthyroidism was defined as the absence of progression to ophthalmopathy over 18 months of follow-up. The hyperthyroidism patients were between 18 and 65 years old and newly diagnosed, with a disease duration of less than 2 months. Any patient with an uncontrolled infection, another autoimmune disease, pregnancy or lactation was excluded. Diagnoses were based on clinical symptoms, serum thyroxine and TRAb, thyroid ultrasound and orbital computed tomography. PBMCs were separated from roughly 9.6 ml of fresh peripheral blood using Ficoll-Paque density gradient centrifugation. Trizol reagent was used to extract total RNA, and RNA quality was then checked on an Agilent 2100 Bioanalyzer.

The sample consisted of blood. This TCR was recovered from a woman in her forties with Graves' hyperthyroidism. Here the chain combines TRBV2 and TRBJ1-1, with 12 junctional bases fitting TRBD1. The DNA sequence is as follows: TGTGCCAGCAGGGGACAGGGGGCGTACACTGAAGCTTTCTTT. Translated, this is CASRGQGAYTEAFF.